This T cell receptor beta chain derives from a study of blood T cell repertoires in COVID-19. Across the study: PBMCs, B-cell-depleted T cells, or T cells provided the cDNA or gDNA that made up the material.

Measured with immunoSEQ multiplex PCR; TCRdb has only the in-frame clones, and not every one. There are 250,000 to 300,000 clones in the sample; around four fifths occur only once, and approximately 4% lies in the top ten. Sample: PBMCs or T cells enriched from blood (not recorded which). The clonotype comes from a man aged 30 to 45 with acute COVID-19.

Here the CDR3 DNA reads TGTGCCAGCAGAGACCCCTTGGGCTCGAATGAGCAGTTCTTC. It is translated as CASRDPLGSNEQFF. This rearrangement joins TRBV6-5 to TRBJ2-1; no clear D. The V gene's germline CDR1 is MNHEY and CDR2 SVGAGI. The V end was cut by 6 bases, the J end by 7 bases, with 16 bases between. The CDR3 extends over 14 amino acids.